The rows below give T cell receptor beta chains drawn from one sample of a study of T cells after somatic rescue of genetic block. TCRdb's table, derived via immunoSEQ multiplex PCR, lists solely in-frame clones and lacks some. This table has approximately 65,000 clones, 85% to 95% appearing once. The source material was peripheral blood mononuclear cells (PBMCs). The receptor set was obtained from a man between 35 and 55 years old. Each CDR3 is given with its conserved first and last residue. D genes are given only for firm matches. Where a row states a size, it is once, few, many or the class of an expanded clone; other rows omit it.

-	TRBV7-8	-	TRBJ2-7	TGTGCCAGCAGTCTCGGATTCGGCTACGAGCAGTACTTC	CASSLGFGYEQYF
-	TRBV5-8	TRBD1	TRBJ2-7	TGTGCCAGCAGCACCTGGGCAGCCCCGGACAGGGCAGTCTACGAGCAGTACTTC	CASSTWAAPDRAVYEQYF
-	TRBV27	-	TRBJ2-7	TGTGCCAGCAGTCCCTCCAGCAGGCCCTACGAGCAGTACTTC	CASSPSSRPYEQYF
-	TRBV6-5	TRBD1	TRBJ1-6	TGTGCCAGCAGTTACTCCAACAGGGGCCATAATTCACCCCTCCACTTT	CASSYSNRGHNSPLHF
-	TRBV7-9	TRBD2	TRBJ2-1	TGTGCCAGCAGCTTGCTAGCGGGGGGGACTAAGACGTACAATGAGCAGTTCTTC	CASSLLAGGTKTYNEQFF
-	TRBV6-5	-	TRBJ2-1	TGTGCCAGCAGTTACTCGATGGCGGGGTCTGACAATGAGCAGTTCTTC	CASSYSMAGSDNEQFF
-	TRBV7-2	TRBD2	TRBJ2-2	TGTGCCAGCAGCCGGACTAGTTTGACCGGGGAGCTGTTTTTT	CASSRTSLTGELFF
-	TRBV19	-	TRBJ1-1	TGTGCCAGTCCAAAGATACGCACTGAAGCTTTCTTT	CASPKIRTEAFF
-	TRBV9	-	TRBJ2-3	TGTGCCAGCAGCCCCACTACTCATCCGGATACGCAGTATTTT	CASSPTTHPDTQYF
-	TRBV5-6	-	TRBJ2-7	TGTGCCAGCAGCTTGGCCTATGGCGGGGGCCTCTACGAGCAGTACTTC	CASSLAYGGGLYEQYF
-	TRBV30	-	TRBJ1-5	TGTGCCTGGAGTGCGGGACTTTTCAATCAGCCCCAGCATTTT	CAWSAGLFNQPQHF
-	TRBV7-2	-	TRBJ2-3	TGTGCCAGCAGCTTACTGGCGTCTACGCAGTATTTT	CASSLLASTQYF
once	TRBV19	TRBD1	TRBJ1-1	TGTGCCAGTAGTATCTCAGGGGGATGGCACACTGAAGCTTTCTTT	CASSISGGWHTEAFF
-	TRBV28	-	TRBJ1-6	TGTGCCAGCAGCCCCGTGGGACCGCTAAATTCACCCCTCCACTTT	CASSPVGPLNSPLHF
-	TRBV27	-	TRBJ2-7	TGTGCCAGCAGTCCTCGGCCGGGAACATACGAGCAGTACTTC	CASSPRPGTYEQYF
-	TRBV21-1	-	TRBJ1-2	TGTGCCAGCAGCACCGTTAATACGACAGGGCCGGGCGGCTACACCTTC	CASSTVNTTGPGGYTF
-	TRBV7-8	TRBD2	TRBJ2-7	TGTGCCAGCAGCCACTGGCCCAGGCCGGGACTAGCTGACGAGCAGTACTTC	CASSHWPRPGLADEQYF
-	TRBV11-2	TRBD2	TRBJ2-7	TGTGCCAGCAGCCAAAGAGCGGGAGGAATTTACGAGCAGTACTTC	CASSQRAGGIYEQYF
-	TRBV14	TRBD1	TRBJ2-2	TGTGCCAGCAGCCGGACAGGGGGCAACACCGGGGAGCTGTTTTTT	CASSRTGGNTGELFF
once	TRBV7-2	-	TRBJ2-7	TGTGCCAGCAGCCTCCTCGCGGGGGCTGGCGAGCAGTACTTC	CASSLLAGAGEQYF
-	TRBV4-1	-	TRBJ1-2	TGCGCCAGTGCGGAGCCTCATCGCAACTATGGCTACACCTTC	CASAEPHRNYGYTF
-	TRBV27	TRBD1	TRBJ1-5	TGTGCCAGCAGACGAACAGGGGGCCATCAGCCCCAGCATTTT	CASRRTGGHQPQHF
-	TRBV28	TRBD2	TRBJ2-7	TGTGCCACCGAACCCGGGACTAGCTACGAGCAGTACTTC	CATEPGTSYEQYF
-	TRBV6-5	TRBD2	TRBJ2-1	TGTGCCAGCAGCCCGGGACTAGGGGCCTACAATGAGCAGTTCTTC	CASSPGLGAYNEQFF
-	TRBV5-6	TRBD1	TRBJ1-2	TGTGCCAGCAGCGGCATAAGGACAGGGGCCTACACCTTC	CASSGIRTGAYTF
once	TRBV18	-	TRBJ2-3	TGTGCCAGCTCGCAAATATCTAAACGATCCCTCCCAGATACGCAGTATTTT	CASSQISKRSLPDTQYF
-	TRBV7-2	-	TRBJ2-5	TGTGCCAGCAGCTGGACTCCCTCGCTAACGGAGACCCAGTACTTC	CASSWTPSLTETQYF
once	TRBV6-6	-	TRBJ1-4	TGTGCCAGCAGTTACTTCCGGGGCCCCGGGGATGAAAAACTGTTTTTT	CASSYFRGPGDEKLFF
-	TRBV29-1	TRBD2	TRBJ2-4	TGCAGCGCCCGGGGGGGTACCAAAAACATTCAGTACTTC	CSARGGTKNIQYF